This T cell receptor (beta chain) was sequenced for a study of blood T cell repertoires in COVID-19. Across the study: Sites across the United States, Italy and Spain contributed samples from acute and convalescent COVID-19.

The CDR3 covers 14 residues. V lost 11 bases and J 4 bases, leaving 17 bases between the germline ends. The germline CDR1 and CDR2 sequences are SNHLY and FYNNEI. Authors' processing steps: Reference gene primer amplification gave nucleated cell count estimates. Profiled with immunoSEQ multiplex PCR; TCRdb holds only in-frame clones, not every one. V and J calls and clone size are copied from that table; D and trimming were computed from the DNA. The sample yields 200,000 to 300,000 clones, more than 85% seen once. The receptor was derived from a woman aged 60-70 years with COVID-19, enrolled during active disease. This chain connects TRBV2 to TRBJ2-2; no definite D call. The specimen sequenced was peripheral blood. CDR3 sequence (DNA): TGTGCCGGGTCGGTGGCGGTCCGCACCGGGGAGCTGTTTTTT. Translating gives CAGSVAVRTGELFF.